The next 19 T cell receptor beta chains were all read from a single sample in a study of cytomegalovirus exposure and HLA in healthy donors. The PCR used 60 Vbeta and 13 Jbeta primers. Data came from immunoSEQ multiplex PCR; TCRdb stores just in-frame clones and leaves some out. The sample yields 76,000 or so clones, approximately 80% seen once. The specimen sequenced was PBMCs. These receptors all come from a woman in her forties in good health and CMV-seropositive.

The J gene is TRBJ1-2, the V gene TRBV14; perhaps TRBD1 as D (6 bases). V was trimmed by 1 base and J by 2 bases, leaving 14 bases between them. Per germline, CDR1 SGHDN and CDR2 FVKESK. This CDR3 is 16 amino acids long. CDR3 sequence reads: CASSQGPRGSNYGYTF. The CDR3 DNA sequence: TGTGCCAGCAGCCAAGGGCCCAGGGGCAGCAACTATGGCTACACCTTC.

This clone showed up just once. This sequence joins TRBV4-3 and TRBJ2-1, with D possibly being TRBD2 (9 bases). The germline V gene encodes CDR1 LGHNA and CDR2 YSLEER. The CDR3 is 18 amino acids. Deletions cut 0 bases from V and 5 bases from J, with 20 bases between. The CDR3, as DNA: TGCGCCAGCAGCCAAGATCCCAGGGGGCTAGCGGGGCACAATGAGCAGTTCTTC. Its protein product is CASSQDPRGLAGHNEQFF.

The chain employs TRBV28 and TRBJ1-5, with a weak D call TRBD1 (5 bases). Trimming left V 4 bases short and J 5 bases short, with 6 bases between. The CDR3 runs 12 residues. The V gene's germline CDR1 is MDHEN and CDR2 SYDVKM. This CDR3 is CASSSTDQPQHF. The DNA for the CDR3 is TGTGCCAGCAGTTCGACAGATCAGCCCCAGCATTTT.

Remarks on this clone: Germline is not matched at one junction end, which may reflect a read error. V usage is TRBV7-9 and J usage is TRBJ1-2, with a tentative D call TRBD1 (5 bases). CDR3 length: 16 amino acids. The germline V gene encodes CDR1 SEHNR and CDR2 FQNEAQ (reference sequence). The CDR3 here is CSSSPAGTGANYGYTF. Here the CDR3 DNA reads TGTTCCAGCAGCCCGGCCGGGACGGGAGCTAACTATGGCTACACCTTC.

This chain uses TRBV11-3 with TRBJ2-3; 8 bases map to TRBD2. From germline, CDR1 is SGHNT and CDR2 YENEEA. The CDR3 has 16 residues. The J segment lost 3 bases and the V segment lost 1 base, leaving 6 bases of the junction unmatched. The CDR3 nucleotides read TGTGCCAGCAGCTTAGGGACTAGCATCCGGACAGATACGCAGTATTTT. Its translation is CASSLGTSIRTDTQYF. Full variable domain (outside the CDR3, taken from reference TRBV11-3 and TRBJ2-3): EAGVVQSPRYKIIEKKQPVAFWCNPISGHNTLYWYLQNLGQGPELLIRYENEEAVDDSQLPKDRFSAERLKGVDSTLKIQPAELGDSAVYLCASSLGTSIRTDTQYFGPGTRLTVL.

The chain joins TRBV18 to TRBJ2-1; 7 bases are a match to TRBD2. This CDR3 region has 15 residues. Germline V gives CDR1 KGHSH, CDR2 LQKENI. The V gene end was trimmed by 2 bases and the J gene end by 4 bases; junction bases not matched to a gene: 5. The CDR3 loop is CASSPGGGLYNEQFF. The CDR3 DNA sequence: TGTGCCAGCTCACCAGGGGGGGGACTTTACAATGAGCAGTTCTTC.

The V call is TRBV7-9, the J call TRBJ2-2; the match to TRBD1 covers 8 bases. Per the germline V gene, CDR1 is SEHNR and CDR2 is FQNEAQ (reference sequence). Unmatched junction bases numbered 12, after V lost 5 bases and J lost 7 bases. The CDR3 extends over 16 amino acids. This chain's CDR3 is CASSPYGQGFGGELFF. The CDR3 DNA follows: TGTGCCAGCAGCCCGTACGGACAGGGTTTTGGCGGGGAGCTGTTTTTT.

This clone was observed once. The chain employs TRBV6-5 and TRBJ1-6, with D possibly being TRBD1 (5 bases). Germline V gene sequence: CDR1 MNHEY, CDR2 SVGAGI. Between the trimmed V and J ends, which lost 0 bases and 8 bases, there was a span of 11 bases. The CDR3 consists of 15 residues. The CDR3 spells CASSYSRDKYSPLHF. The CDR3 DNA reads TGTGCCAGCAGTTACTCCAGGGATAAGTATTCACCCCTCCACTTT.

The chain carries TRBV5-1 and TRBJ2-1; weak D call: TRBD2 (6 bases). The CDR3 length is 15 residues. Trimming took off 4 bases at V and 7 bases at J, with 18 bases between the two ends. From germline, CDR1 is SGHRS and CDR2 YFSETQ. CDR3: CASSVGGASGNEQFF. CDR3 bases: TGCGCCAGCAGCGTAGGTGGGGCCAGCGGGAATGAGCAGTTCTTC.

V is TRBV27 and J is TRBJ1-5; D gene unclear. The V end was cut by 5 bases, the J end by 4 bases, with 9 bases between. CDR3 length equals 13 residues. The germline CDR1 and CDR2 sequences are MNHEY and SMNVEV (reference sequence). Written as DNA, the CDR3 is TGTGCCAGCAGTCAAGATGAGAATCAGCCCCAGCATTTT. It translates to CASSQDENQPQHF.

There are a few counts of this clone. V and J are TRBV15 and TRBJ1-5, with TRBD1 matching over 7 bases. CDR1 LNHNV and CDR2 YYDKDF come from the germline V gene (reference sequence). The CDR3 is made up of 14 amino acids. The trim removed 1 base at V and 5 bases at J, leaving 2 bases unmatched. The CDR3 nucleotides are TGTGCCACCAGCAGAGGGCAGGGGGATCAGCCCCAGCATTTT. Translated: CATSRGQGDQPQHF.

This clone was detected a few times. The chain links TRBV28 to TRBJ2-5, with D perhaps matching TRBD2 (7 bases). Deletions cut 6 bases from V and 3 bases from J, with 14 bases between. In germline, CDR1 is MDHEN, CDR2 SYDVKM. The CDR3 totals 14 residues. CDR3 DNA: TGTGCCAGCAGGGACGGGGGGCCAAAAGAGACCCAGTACTTC. Its protein product is CASRDGGPKETQYF.

The chain couples TRBV11-2 to TRBJ1-2; 9 positions agree with TRBD1. CDR3 size: 15 residues. The junction had 6 bases not matched to a gene; V was cut back by 5 bases and J by 2 bases. Germline loops: CDR1 SGHAT, CDR2 FQNNGV. CDR3 sequence (DNA): TGTGCCAGCAGCCCATCGGGACAGGGAAACTATGGCTACACCTTC. Protein sequence: CASSPSGQGNYGYTF.

The rearrangement links TRBV19 to TRBJ1-1; D may be TRBD1 (6 bases). Per germline, CDR1 LNHDA and CDR2 SQIVND (reference sequence). The CDR3 is 14 amino acids. The V and J ends lost 3 bases and 11 bases respectively, with 19 bases between them. The CDR3 sequence: CASSIWSGGGDAFF. For the CDR3, the DNA is TGTGCCAGTAGTATTTGGTCGGGTGGGGGCGACGCTTTCTTT.

The rearrangement uses TRBV7-2 and TRBJ2-5; TRBD2 agrees at 11 bases. V shed 1 base and J 0 bases; nucleotides not matched to a gene: 10. This CDR3 has 19 amino acids. Germline CDR1 and CDR2: SGHTA and FQGNSA. The CDR3 here is CASSLVPSGGSRYQETQYF. The CDR3 DNA is TGTGCCAGCAGCTTAGTTCCTAGCGGGGGGTCACGGTACCAAGAGACCCAGTACTTC. Variable domain in full (rest from reference TRBV7-2 and TRBJ2-5): GAGVSQSPSNKVTEKGKDVELRCDPISGHTALYWYRQSLGQGLEFLIYFQGNSAPDKSGLPSDRFSAERTGGSVSTLTIQRTQQEDSAVYLCASSLVPSGGSRYQETQYFGPGTRLLVL.

This clone was seen a single time. The gene calls are TRBV6-5 and TRBJ2-5, with unresolved D. Trimming removed 0 bases at V and 11 bases at J, with 19 bases between. Germline loops: CDR1 MNHEY, CDR2 SVGAGI. The CDR3 loop spans 15 amino acids. CDR3 in DNA: TGTGCCAGCAGTTACTCCCGAGGCCCACTAAGTGAGCAGTACTTC. Protein: CASSYSRGPLSEQYF.

The V and J genes are TRBV4-3 and TRBJ1-4; TRBD1 matches at 9 bases. Germline V CDR1 and CDR2: LGHNA, YSLEER. The CDR3 length is 14 residues. The ends lost 2 bases at V and 7 bases at J; junction bases unmatched: 2. For the CDR3, the DNA is TGCGCCAGCAGCCAAAAGACAGGGGGTGAAAAACTGTTTTTT. Its protein product is CASSQKTGGEKLFF.

The rearrangement joins TRBV10-3 to TRBJ1-1, with a possible D match to TRBD1 (5 bases). The V end was cut by 2 bases, the J end by 1 base, with 8 bases between. Germline CDR1 reads ENHRY; CDR2 reads SYGVKD. This CDR3 is 14 amino acids long. This CDR3 is CAISEGGRNTEAFF. CDR3 in DNA: TGTGCCATCAGTGAGGGGGGGAGGAACACTGAAGCTTTCTTT.

The chain recombines TRBV4-1 with TRBJ2-7; TRBD1 matches at 9 bases. Looked up from germline, CDR1 is MGHRA and CDR2 is YSYEKL. V trimming: 4 bases; J trimming: 0 bases; junction bases outside the gene matches: 10. The CDR3 runs 17 residues. The CDR3: CASSLYHRGQGSYEQYF. CDR3 DNA: TGCGCCAGCAGCCTTTATCACCGGGGACAGGGCTCCTACGAGCAGTACTTC.